This passage covers 20 T cell receptor delta chains from one sample sequenced in a study of gamma-delta T cells after stem cell transplantation. TCRdb reanalysed the RT-PCR reads with CATT. The repertoire holds some 2,200 delta-chain clones, with less than 2% as singletons. The sequencing input was gamma-delta T cells. These receptors all come from a human donor. It is not recorded whose cells these are; they may come from a transplant donor.

On this clone itself: The protein that TCRdb holds for this DNA derives from a much larger clone and differs from the translated DNA at residue 11, which likely indicates a read error; the protein shown here is translated from the DNA. The genes are TRDV2 and TRDJ1; 8 bases agree with TRDD3. CDR1 GEAIGNYY and CDR2 EKD come from the germline V gene. The CDR3 consists of 20 residues. V dropped 0 bases and J dropped 2; count of bases not matched to a gene: 19. The CDR3 region is CACDTLHYAVDWGETDKLIF. The CDR3 DNA is TGTGCCTGTGACACCTTACACTACGCCGTGGACTGGGGGGAGACCGATAAACTCATCTTT.

This clone came up a few times. It differs at one base from a far larger clone, so likely a read error. The sample contains more than one DNA sequence encoding this CDR3. This chain connects TRDV2 to TRDJ1, with 12 bases lining up with TRDD3. The trim removed 0 bases at V and 1 base at J, leaving 11 bases unmatched. This CDR3 comprises 19 residues. Germline values: CDR1 GEAIGNYY, CDR2 EKD. The chain's CDR3 is CACDTVLGDTESGTDKLIF. The CDR3 nucleotides read TGTGCCTGTGACACCGTACTGGGGGATACTGAATCCGGCACCGATAAACTCATCTTT.

This clone came up a few times. A read error is the likely source, as a far larger clone sits one nucleotide away. The V and J genes are TRDV2 and TRDJ1; 12 bases match TRDD3. Germline V gene lookup returns CDR1 GEAIGNYY and CDR2 EKD. The CDR3 runs 21 residues. CDR3 in amino acids: CARDTLTPTTGGYLYTDKLIF. The CDR3 DNA reads as TGTGCCCGTGACACTCTCACCCCAACTACTGGGGGATACCTTTACACCGATAAACTCATCTTT.

The sample holds a few counts of this clone. Mismatch with germline at one junction end may stem from a read error. V is TRDV2 and J is TRDJ1, with TRDD3 matching over 11 bases. Germline CDR1 GEAIGNYY, CDR2 EKD. The CDR3 loop spans 21 amino acids. The DNA for the CDR3 is TGTGCCTGTGACACCATACTTCCTCCCCTACTGGGGGATAGGTACACCGAAAAACTCATCTTT. This codes for CACDTILPPLLGDRYTEKLIF.

In its sample, this clone was seen a few times. Given a far larger clone just one base away, this is likely a sequencing read error. The same CDR3 can be traced to other DNA sequences in this sample. The CDR3 protein is CACDAWGTHTDKLIF. Written as DNA, the CDR3 is TGTGCCTGTGACGCCTGGGGGACACACACCGATAAACTCATCTTT. The chain is built from TRDV2 and TRDJ1; TRDD3 matches 8 bases. The V and J ends lost 3 bases and 0 bases, in that order; junction bases with no gene match: 5. The germline CDR1 and CDR2 sequences are GEAIGNYY and EKD. This CDR3 spans 15 amino acids.

This clone was seen more than once but under ten times. TCRdb records a much larger clone's protein for this DNA, with a difference at residues 11 and 12 that likely arises from a read error; the protein given is the translation of the DNA. The rearrangement uses TRDV1 and TRDJ1; a weak D match, TRDD3 (5 bases). The CDR3 has 18 amino acids. CDR1 is TSWWSYY, CDR2 QGS, per germline. V lost 3 bases and J lost 0, with 20 bases in between. The CDR3 reads CALGDSTKGGDHTDKLIF. The CDR3 coding sequence is TGTGCTCTTGGGGACAGTACCAAGGGCGGGGACCACACCGATAAACTCATCTTT.

In the case of this clone: The protein TCRdb lists belongs to a much larger clone and differs from this DNA's translation at residue 3, which points to a read error; the protein shown is made from the DNA. The chain is built from TRDV2 and TRDJ1, with 11 nucleotides matching TRDD3. The CDR3 sequence is 17 residues long. Germline assignment: CDR1 GEAIGNYY and CDR2 EKD. The CDR3 is CARDPILGDRYTDKLIF. CDR3 nucleotides: TGTGCCCGTGACCCAATACTGGGGGATAGGTACACCGATAAACTCATCTTT.

This clone has just a few counts. This DNA translates differently at residue 4 from the TCRdb protein, which is that of a much larger clone; a read error is likely, and the protein shown is the DNA's own translation. This chain's CDR3 is CACATVLGDTIDKLIF. The DNA for the CDR3 is TGTGCCTGTGCCACGGTACTGGGGGATACGATCGATAAACTCATCTTT. V is TRDV2 and J is TRDJ1; TRDD3 matches at 13 bases. CDR1 is GEAIGNYY and CDR2 is EKD in the germline V gene. The CDR3 is 16 residues long. The V gene end was trimmed by 5 bases and the J gene end by 4 bases; junction bases not matched to a gene: 9.

This clone was counted a few times. The mismatch at residue 11 between this DNA's translation and the TCRdb protein of a much larger clone likely reflects a read error; the protein shown is translated from the DNA. V and J are TRDV2 and TRDJ1; TRDD3 aligns across 8 bases. After removal of 0 bases from V and 0 bases from J, the junction contained 20 bases not matched to a gene. Germline CDR1 and CDR2: GEAIGNYY and EKD. This CDR3 has 21 amino acids. The CDR3 DNA reads TGTGCCTGTGACACCGGTGGTATTGGGGGATTCAGGGTGGGGTACACCGATAAACTCATCTTT. Amino acid sequence: CACDTGGIGGFRVGYTDKLIF.

This clone is deemed medium-sized (0.01 to 0.1%). The chain links TRDV1 to TRDJ1; D is possibly TRDD3 (9 bases). This CDR3 is built from 23 residues. CDR1 and CDR2 (germline): TSWWSYY, QGS. With 0 bases removed from V and 0 bases from J, the gap between germline ends came to 32 bases. The CDR3 nucleotides read TGTGCTCTTGGGGAACTTCCTTCCTATATCAAATCCCTACTGGGGGACCACACCGATAAACTCATCTTT. This codes for CALGELPSYIKSLLGDHTDKLIF.

Concerning this clone itself: The likely explanation is a read error, given a far larger clone one base away. The same CDR3 is also encoded by other DNA sequences in this sample. The V and J genes are TRDV2 and TRDJ2; 8 nucleotides match TRDD3. The CDR3 has 17 residues. With 3 bases clipped from V and 4 bases from J, the junction kept 12 bases outside the gene matches. Germline CDR1 reads GEAIGNYY; CDR2 reads EKD. CDR3 DNA: TGTGCCTGTGACGCTATTCCTATTGGGGGATCGACAGCACAACTCTTCTTT. Translated: CACDAIPIGGSTAQLFF.

Only a few counts were recorded for this clone. The protein recorded in TCRdb matches a much larger clone and deviates from this DNA's translation at residue 12, suggesting a read error; the protein here is obtained by translating the DNA. The rearrangement joins TRDV2 to TRDJ1; 7 nucleotides match TRDD2. The junction had 16 bases not matched to a gene; V was cut back by 3 bases and J by 1 base. Germline lookup yields CDR1 GEAIGNYY and CDR2 EKD. This CDR3 has 18 residues. The CDR3 DNA follows: TGTGCCTGTGACCCCCTTTCCTACGGGGACTCGTGCACCGATAAACTCATCTTT. It translates to CACDPLSYGDSCTDKLIF.

This clone was seen only a few times. TCRdb's entry gives the protein of a much larger clone, which mismatches this DNA's translation at residue 4, likely from a read error; the protein reported here is translated from the DNA. This CDR3 reads CACVTLGTKMDKLIF. CDR3 DNA sequence: TGTGCCTGTGTCACGCTGGGGACCAAGATGGATAAACTCATCTTT. The chain links TRDV2 to TRDJ1, with D perhaps TRDD3 (6 bases). CDR1 GEAIGNYY and CDR2 EKD come from the germline V gene. V lost 5 bases, J lost 5 bases, and 20 bases lay in between. The CDR3 has 15 amino acids.

For this clone: The TCRdb protein comes from a much larger clone and disagrees with this DNA's translation at residue 13, likely due to a read error; the protein given here is derived from the DNA. This chain's CDR3 is CACDTAHRWGNACTDKLIF. The CDR3 DNA follows: TGTGCCTGTGACACTGCTCATCGCTGGGGGAACGCATGCACCGATAAACTCATCTTT. The chain is built from TRDV2 and TRDJ1, with 8 nucleotides matching TRDD3. V lost 1 base to trimming and J lost 1 base; unmatched junction nucleotides: 16. Germline V gene sequence: CDR1 GEAIGNYY, CDR2 EKD. There are 19 residues in the CDR3.

This clone has only a few counts. The mismatch at residue 3 between this DNA's translation and the TCRdb protein of a much larger clone likely reflects a read error; the protein shown is translated from the DNA. The chain couples TRDV2 to TRDJ1; TRDD3 matches 13 bases. Germline assignment: CDR1 GEAIGNYY and CDR2 EKD. The CDR3 runs 20 residues. The CDR3 DNA reads TGTGCCCGTGACGCCTTACTGGGGGATACGCAAGGGCCCTACACCGATAAACTCATCTTT. The encoded protein is CARDALLGDTQGPYTDKLIF.

As for this clone: The amino acid sequence in TCRdb belongs to a much larger clone and departs from this DNA's translation at residue 14, likely a sequencing read error; the sequence shown is translated from the DNA. The CDR3: CACDTVSGGYALGAAQLFF. The CDR3 DNA is TGTGCCTGTGACACCGTATCAGGGGGATACGCGCTTGGGGCAGCACAACTCTTCTTT. The rearrangement uses TRDV2 and TRDJ2; 10 nucleotides agree with TRDD3. Looked up from germline, CDR1 is GEAIGNYY and CDR2 is EKD. The CDR3 totals 19 residues. The ends lost 0 bases at V and 6 bases at J; junction bases unmatched: 15.

This clone was seen more than once but under ten times. The TCRdb protein, from a much larger clone, departs from this DNA's translation at residue 5, likely by read error; the protein shown derives from the DNA. The CDR3 loop reads CACDAVSGGYALGTAQLFF. DNA for the CDR3: TGTGCCTGTGACGCCGTATCAGGGGGATACGCGCTTGGGACAGCACAACTCTTCTTT. The V call is TRDV2, the J call TRDJ2; TRDD3 agrees at 10 bases. CDR1 GEAIGNYY and CDR2 EKD come from the germline V gene. This CDR3 spans 19 amino acids. Losses at the gene ends were 3 bases for V and 4 bases for J; bases not matched to a gene: 16.

About this clone itself: With only one base between it and a far larger clone, this is likely a read error. Other DNA variants within this sample encode the same CDR3. The chain carries TRDV2 and TRDJ3; 8 bases agree with TRDD3. The germline V gene has CDR1 GEAIGNYY and CDR2 EKD. The CDR3 runs to 22 residues. The DNA of the CDR3 is TGTGCCTGTGACACCTGGAGTGGGGATACCGACTACCGTCCCTGGGACACTCGACAGATGTTTTTC. This codes for CACDTWSGDTDYRPWDTRQMFF.

Turning to this clone: The protein TCRdb lists belongs to a much larger clone and differs from this DNA's translation at residue 10, which points to a read error; the protein shown is made from the DNA. This chain connects TRDV2 to TRDJ1; no reliable D call. V was pared by 3 bases and J by 0 bases, with 28 bases between. The CDR3 has 20 amino acids. Looked up from germline, CDR1 is GEAIGNYY and CDR2 is EKD. CDR3: CACDPIRSFGPNQYTDKLIF. The CDR3 DNA reads as TGTGCCTGTGACCCGATCAGGTCGTTCGGACCGAACCAATACACCGATAAACTCATCTTT.

This clone was counted between two and nine times. The TCRdb protein, from a much larger clone, departs from this DNA's translation at residue 5, likely by read error; the protein shown derives from the DNA. The chain is built from TRDV2 and TRDJ1; TRDD2 matches at 8 bases. V shed 3 bases, J shed 0 bases, and the junction held 17 bases outside the gene matches. The CDR3 has 19 amino acids. From germline, CDR1 is GEAIGNYY and CDR2 EKD. The CDR3 DNA reads as TGTGCCTGTGACCCCGTCTTCCTACCAGACTGGCCGCACACCGATAAACTCATCTTT. The encoded protein is CACDPVFLPDWPHTDKLIF.